Listed below are T cell receptor beta chains from one sample, sequenced in a study of blood T cells in healthy people across ages. MiXCR, applied by TCRdb to the 5' RACE reads, yields one record per CDR3 protein. The data show 1.8 million or so distinct CDR3 sequences, around 42% seen once. Sequencing was performed on blood. These receptor sequences come from a human donor in good health. Both conserved end residues are part of each CDR3. D genes are given only for firm matches. Only part of the rows carry a size: once, few, many, or a class if the clone is expanded.

CDR3 DNA: TGTGCCAGCAGTGACCAGACGAACACTGAAGCTTTCTTT
CDR3 protein: CASSDQTNTEAFF
D gene: -
V gene: TRBV25-1
clone size: -
J gene: TRBJ1-1

CDR3 DNA: TGTGCCAGCAGTTACCTCCCCAGGGGTGATACGCAGTATTTT
CDR3 protein: CASSYLPRGDTQYF
D gene: -
V gene: TRBV6-5
clone size: -
J gene: TRBJ2-3

CDR3 DNA: TGTGCCAGCAGTTACGACGTGGGGATCGGGAGGGAGACCCAGTACTTC
CDR3 protein: CASSYDVGIGRETQYF
D gene: TRBD2
V gene: TRBV6-2/TRBV6-3
clone size: -
J gene: TRBJ2-5

CDR3 DNA: TGTGCCAGCAGCTTACAGGGTAGAAACGAGCAGTACTTC
CDR3 protein: CASSLQGRNEQYF
D gene: -
V gene: TRBV7-2
clone size: few
J gene: TRBJ2-7

CDR3 DNA: TGCGCCAGCAGCCCGGGGGTCAGTTACGATGAGCAGTTCTTC
CDR3 protein: CASSPGVSYDEQFF
D gene: -
V gene: TRBV5-1
clone size: -
J gene: TRBJ2-1

CDR3 DNA: TGCAGTGCTAGATTGGACAGGGGATCCCGGGACTACACCTTC
CDR3 protein: CSARLDRGSRDYTF
D gene: TRBD1
V gene: TRBV20-1
clone size: -
J gene: TRBJ1-2

CDR3 DNA: TGTGCCAGCAGCGTAGGGGGAAGGGAGCTGTTTTTT
CDR3 protein: CASSVGGRELFF
D gene: -
V gene: TRBV9
clone size: -
J gene: TRBJ2-2

CDR3 DNA: TGCAGCGTTCTAGCAACAGGGGGCTCCTACGAGCAGTACTTC
CDR3 protein: CSVLATGGSYEQYF
D gene: TRBD1
V gene: TRBV29-1
clone size: -
J gene: TRBJ2-7

CDR3 DNA: TGTGCCAGCAGCGTGACGACAGGTTACACTGAAGCTTTCTTT
CDR3 protein: CASSVTTGYTEAFF
D gene: -
V gene: TRBV9
clone size: -
J gene: TRBJ1-1

CDR3 DNA: TGCAGTGCTAGACGACTAGCGGGGGGCACAGATACGCAGTATTTT
CDR3 protein: CSARRLAGGTDTQYF
D gene: TRBD2
V gene: TRBV20-1
clone size: many
J gene: TRBJ2-3

CDR3 DNA: TGTGCCAGCAGCACCGAGACAGGGCCGGATTCACCCCCCCACTTT
CDR3 protein: CASSTETGPDSPPHF
D gene: TRBD1
V gene: TRBV4-2
clone size: -
J gene: TRBJ1-6

CDR3 DNA: TGCAGTGCTCCTGGACTAGCGGGGATCTTTAGCACAGATACGCAGTATTTT
CDR3 protein: CSAPGLAGIFSTDTQYF
D gene: TRBD2
V gene: TRBV20-1
clone size: -
J gene: TRBJ2-3

CDR3 DNA: TGTGCCAGCATTCCCTACAGCCCTGGGACTAGCGGGTTCGGGAATGAGCAGTTCTTC
CDR3 protein: CASIPYSPGTSGFGNEQFF
D gene: TRBD2
V gene: TRBV6-1
clone size: -
J gene: TRBJ2-1

CDR3 DNA: TGTGCCAGCAGCCAGACAGGAATCGTGAACACTGAAGCTTTCTTT
CDR3 protein: CASSQTGIVNTEAFF
D gene: -
V gene: TRBV3-1
clone size: -
J gene: TRBJ1-1

CDR3 DNA: TGTGCCAGCAGTTTGAGTCAGATCTATGGCTACACCTTC
CDR3 protein: CASSLSQIYGYTF
D gene: -
V gene: TRBV12-3/TRBV12-4
clone size: -
J gene: TRBJ1-2

CDR3 DNA: TGTGCCAGCAGCGAGGACAGTCGCACAGATACGCAGTATTTT
CDR3 protein: CASSEDSRTDTQYF
D gene: -
V gene: TRBV9
clone size: many
J gene: TRBJ2-3

CDR3 DNA: TGTGCCAGCAGTGGGGGACGAGGCCTCCCCCGAAGTGATGAGCAGTTCTTC
CDR3 protein: CASSGGRGLPRSDEQFF
D gene: -
V gene: TRBV2
clone size: -
J gene: TRBJ2-1

CDR3 DNA: TGCGCCAGCAGCACCGGACAGAAAGAGATGAACACTGAAGCTTTCTTT
CDR3 protein: CASSTGQKEMNTEAFF
D gene: -
V gene: TRBV5-1
clone size: -
J gene: TRBJ1-1

CDR3 DNA: TGCAGCGTTGATCAGGGGACAGGTACCGCCTACGAGCAGTACTTC
CDR3 protein: CSVDQGTGTAYEQYF
D gene: TRBD1
V gene: TRBV29-1
clone size: -
J gene: TRBJ2-7

CDR3 DNA: TGTGCCAGCAGAAACGGAGGTCGGAGCAATCAGCCCCAGCATTTT
CDR3 protein: CASRNGGRSNQPQHF
D gene: -
V gene: TRBV27
clone size: -
J gene: TRBJ1-5

CDR3 DNA: TGTGCCAGCCCACAAGGGGACCAAGAGACCCAGTACTTC
CDR3 protein: CASPQGDQETQYF
D gene: -
V gene: TRBV3-1
clone size: -
J gene: TRBJ2-5

CDR3 DNA: TGCGCCAGCAGCCAATACACAGGACTTAGCACAGATACGCAGTATTTT
CDR3 protein: CASSQYTGLSTDTQYF
D gene: -
V gene: TRBV4-1
clone size: -
J gene: TRBJ2-3